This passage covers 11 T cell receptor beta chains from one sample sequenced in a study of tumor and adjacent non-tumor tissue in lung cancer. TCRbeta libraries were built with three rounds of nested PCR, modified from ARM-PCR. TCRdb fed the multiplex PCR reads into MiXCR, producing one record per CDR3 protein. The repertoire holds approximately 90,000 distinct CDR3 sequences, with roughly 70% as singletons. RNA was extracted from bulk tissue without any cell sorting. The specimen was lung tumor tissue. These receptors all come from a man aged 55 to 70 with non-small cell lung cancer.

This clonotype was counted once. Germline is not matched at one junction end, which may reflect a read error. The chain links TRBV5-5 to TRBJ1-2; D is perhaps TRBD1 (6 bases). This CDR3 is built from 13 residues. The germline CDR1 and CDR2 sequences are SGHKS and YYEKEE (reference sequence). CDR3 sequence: CVSSLGAGAGYTF. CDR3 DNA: TGTGTCAGCAGCTTGGGGGCAGGGGCCGGCTACACCTTC.

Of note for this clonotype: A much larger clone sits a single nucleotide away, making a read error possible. The CDR3: CASSFIAGVVSEQFF. CDR3 sequence (DNA): TGTGCCAGCAGTTTCATAGCGGGAGTCGTCAGTGAGCAGTTCTTC. The genes are TRBV28 and TRBJ2-1; 9 nucleotides match TRBD2. CDR3 size: 15 residues. The junction had 9 bases not matched to a gene; V was cut back by 3 bases and J by 9 bases. The germline V gene has CDR1 MDHEN and CDR2 SYDVKM.

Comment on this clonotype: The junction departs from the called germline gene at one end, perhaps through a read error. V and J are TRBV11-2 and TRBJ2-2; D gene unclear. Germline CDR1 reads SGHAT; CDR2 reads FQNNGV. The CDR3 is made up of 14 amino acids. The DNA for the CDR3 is TGTGCCAGAAGCTTCGACTCCAGAGCAGGGGAGCTGTTTTTT. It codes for CARSFDSRAGELFF.

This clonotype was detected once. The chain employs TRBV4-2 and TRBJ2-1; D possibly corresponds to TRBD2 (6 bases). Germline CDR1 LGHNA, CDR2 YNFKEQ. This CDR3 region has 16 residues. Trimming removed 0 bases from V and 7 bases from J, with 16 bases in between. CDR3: CASSQDVVGGYNEQFF. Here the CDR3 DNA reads TGTGCCAGCAGCCAAGATGTGGTGGGAGGTTATAATGAGCAGTTCTTC.

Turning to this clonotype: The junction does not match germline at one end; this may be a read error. The CDR3 loop is CVSSHVAYNEQFF. The CDR3 nucleotides read TGTGTCAGCAGCCACGTCGCATACAATGAGCAGTTCTTC. J is TRBJ2-1 and V is TRBV6-6; D unresolved. This CDR3 is built from 13 residues. Germline assignment: CDR1 MNHNY and CDR2 SVGAGI (reference sequence).

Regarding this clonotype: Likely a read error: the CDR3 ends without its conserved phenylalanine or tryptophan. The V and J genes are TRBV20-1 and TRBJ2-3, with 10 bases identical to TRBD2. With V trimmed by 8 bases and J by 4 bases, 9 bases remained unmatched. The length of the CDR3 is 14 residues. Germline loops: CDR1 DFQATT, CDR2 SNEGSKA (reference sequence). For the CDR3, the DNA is TGCAGTACGCCTAGCGGGAGAGCACCAGATACGCAGTATTCT. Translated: CSTPSGRAPDTQYS.

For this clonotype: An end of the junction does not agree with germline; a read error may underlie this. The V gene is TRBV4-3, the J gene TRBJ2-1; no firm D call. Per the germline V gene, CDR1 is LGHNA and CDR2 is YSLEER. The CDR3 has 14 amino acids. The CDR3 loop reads CASSQDWRNNEQLF. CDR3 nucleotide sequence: TGCGCTAGCAGCCAAGATTGGCGCAACAATGAGCAGCTCTTC.

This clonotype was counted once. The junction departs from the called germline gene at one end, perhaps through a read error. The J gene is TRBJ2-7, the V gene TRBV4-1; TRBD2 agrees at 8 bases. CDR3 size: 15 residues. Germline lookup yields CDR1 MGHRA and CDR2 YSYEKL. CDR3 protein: CVSSQDRGGSYEQYF. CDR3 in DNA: TGCGTCAGCAGCCAGGATCGGGGGGGGTCCTACGAGCAGTACTTC.

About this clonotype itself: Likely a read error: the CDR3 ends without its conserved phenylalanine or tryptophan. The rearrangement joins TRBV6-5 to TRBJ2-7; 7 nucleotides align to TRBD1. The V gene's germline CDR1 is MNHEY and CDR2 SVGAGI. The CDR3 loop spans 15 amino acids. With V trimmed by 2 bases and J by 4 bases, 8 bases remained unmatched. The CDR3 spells CASSYTGQASYEQYI. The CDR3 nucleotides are TGTGCCAGCAGTTACACCGGACAGGCTTCATACGAGCAGTACATC.

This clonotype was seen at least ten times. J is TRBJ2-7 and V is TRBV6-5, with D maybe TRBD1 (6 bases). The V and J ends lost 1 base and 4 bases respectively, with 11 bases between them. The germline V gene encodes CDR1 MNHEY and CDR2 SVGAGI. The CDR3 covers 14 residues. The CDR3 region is CASSYLPQGYEQYF. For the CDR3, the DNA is TGTGCCAGCAGTTACTTGCCTCAGGGGTACGAGCAGTACTTC.

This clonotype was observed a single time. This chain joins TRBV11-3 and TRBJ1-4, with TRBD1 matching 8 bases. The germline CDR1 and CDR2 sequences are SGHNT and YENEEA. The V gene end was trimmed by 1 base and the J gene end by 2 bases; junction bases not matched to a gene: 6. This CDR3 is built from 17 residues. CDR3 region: CASSLGDRSSTNEKLFF. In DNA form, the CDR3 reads TGTGCCAGCAGCTTAGGGGACAGGTCGTCGACTAATGAAAAACTGTTTTTT.